These 10 T cell receptor beta chains originate from one sample sequenced in a study of CXCR3-negative and CXCR3-positive naive CD8 T cells. TRB cDNA libraries were made by UMI-labeled 5' RACE. TCRdb re-called the 5' RACE reads, yielding one record per CDR3 amino acid sequence without DNA. The data include 100,000 to 150,000 distinct CDR3 sequences; the top ten clones carry 0.29%. Sequenced material: naive CXCR3- CD8+ T cells from blood. Subset here: CD45RO-CCR7+CD27+CD95- naive CD8+ T cells lacking CXCR3 (TNR3-). These receptors all stem from a human donor in good health. Some clones in this sample may be carry-over from other donors' samples.

This rearrangement joins TRBV6-2 or TRBV6-3 to TRBJ2-7. Germline values: CDR1 MNHEY, CDR2 SVGEGT. The CDR3 has 12 residues. The CDR3 loop reads CASSFSPYEQYF.

The chain joins TRBV14 to TRBJ1-1. The CDR3 runs 14 residues. Germline V gene lookup returns CDR1 SGHDN and CDR2 FVKESK. CDR3 protein: CASSANPRDLEAFF.

The chain is built from TRBV7-2 and TRBJ2-2; TCRdb returns TRBD1, unconfirmable since there is no DNA. Germline CDR1 is SGHTA and CDR2 is FQGNSA. The length of the CDR3 is 14 residues. CDR3 sequence: CASSSGQRTGELFF.

The chain recombines TRBV27 with TRBJ2-1; TCRdb reports TRBD2, a call that lacks DNA to check it against. The CDR3 runs 12 residues. Germline CDR1 MNHEY, CDR2 SMNVEV (reference sequence). Here the CDR3 reads CASMSGLNEQFF.

The rearrangement uses TRBV15 and TRBJ2-1; TCRdb indicates TRBD2, and absent DNA this call remains unverified. From germline, CDR1 is LNHNV and CDR2 YYDKDF (reference sequence). This CDR3 comprises 15 residues. The CDR3 reads CATSSGTSGGHEQFF. Based on the CDR3 plus reference TRBV15 and TRBJ2-1, the full variable domain is DAMVIQNPRYQVTQFGKPVTLSCSQTLNHNVMYWYQQKSSQAPKLLFHYYDKDFNNEADTPDNFQSRRPNTSFCFLDIRSPGLGDTAMYLCATSSGTSGGHEQFFGPGTRLTVL.

J is TRBJ2-2 and V is TRBV19; TCRdb's D call, TRBD1, is unchecked because there is no DNA. The CDR3 is 16 amino acids. CDR1 LNHDA and CDR2 SQIVND come from the germline V gene (reference sequence). CDR3 loop: CASSMGSRGPTGELFF.

This chain links TRBV3-1 with TRBJ2-2. Germline V lookup: CDR1 LGHDT, CDR2 YNNKEL (reference sequence). The CDR3 totals 15 residues. CDR3 in amino acids: CASSHTQTNTGELFF.

The rearrangement uses TRBV7-9 and TRBJ1-1. CDR1 and CDR2 from the germline V gene are SEHNR and FQNEAQ (reference sequence). CDR3 length equals 15 residues. CDR3 in amino acids: CASSLAANFNTEAFF.

This chain uses TRBV18 with TRBJ1-4. The CDR3 runs to 16 residues. Germline V lookup: CDR1 KGHSH, CDR2 LQKENI. This CDR3 reads CASSPFPQRGDEKLFF.

The chain uses TRBV7-3 and TRBJ2-5; the TRBD2 assignment by TCRdb is unverifiable without DNA. The CDR3 covers 13 residues. Germline V gene data show CDR1 as SGHTA and CDR2 as FQGTGA. CDR3 sequence: CASSPGLQETQYF.